The rows below give T cell receptor beta chains drawn from one sample of a study of beta chain features in type 1 diabetes. Clones were read by immunoSEQ multiplex PCR, and TCRdb kept only the in-frame ones, dropping some. Among 140,000 or so clones listed, about 13% were seen once. Material: central memory CD4+ T cells from blood. The receptors come from a man between 18 and 29 years old with type 1 diabetes. The CDR3 runs from the conserved cysteine through the conserved F or W. A D gene is named only where the DNA matches it firmly. Clone size is given for some rows only: seen once, a few or many times, or a class if the clone is expanded.

>TRBJ2-1|TRBV30|-|-|16
CAWSVSRVPRDNEQFF
TGTGCCTGGAGTGTATCCAGGGTCCCGAGGGACAATGAGCAGTTCTTC
>TRBJ2-3|TRBV7-9|-|few|16
CASSPRTGRNTDTQYF
TGTGCCAGCAGCCCTCGAACCGGGAGAAACACAGATACGCAGTATTTT
>TRBJ2-1|TRBV29-1|-|-|14
CSVEGGKGEGEQFF
TGCAGCGTTGAAGGGGGAAAGGGGGAGGGTGAGCAGTTCTTC
>TRBJ1-1|TRBV6-1|-|-|15
CASRKEGVLNTEAFF
TGTGCCAGCAGAAAGGAGGGGGTACTGAACACTGAAGCTTTCTTT
>TRBJ1-5|TRBV30|-|few|16
CAWSSYTGYSNQPQHF
TGTGCCTGGAGCTCTTACACAGGATATAGCAATCAGCCCCAGCATTTT
>TRBJ1-6|TRBV9|-|-|16
CASSVTGSSYNSPLHF
TGTGCCAGCAGCGTAACAGGGAGCTCCTATAATTCACCCCTCCACTTT
>TRBJ1-4|TRBV6-5|TRBD1|few|14
CASFSGEGAEKLFF
TGTGCCAGCTTCTCCGGGGAGGGGGCTGAAAAACTGTTTTTT
>TRBJ1-2|TRBV6-6|TRBD1|many|15
CASSLGQGRNYGYTF
TGTGCCAGCAGCCTCGGACAGGGCCGGAACTATGGCTACACCTTC
>TRBJ2-4|TRBV7-8|TRBD1|many|15
CASSRDRGQGNIQYF
TGTGCCAGCAGCCGGGACAGGGGGCAGGGAAACATTCAGTACTTC
>TRBJ2-3|TRBV29-1|TRBD2|-|14
CSVDGTSGDDTQYF
TGCAGCGTTGACGGGACTAGCGGGGACGATACGCAGTATTTT
>TRBJ2-1|TRBV30|-|few|11
CAWSPRNEQFF
TGTGCCTGGAGCCCAAGAAATGAGCAGTTCTTC
>TRBJ2-5|TRBV2|-|-|12
CASMVHKETQYF
TGTGCCAGCATGGTCCACAAGGAGACCCAGTACTTC